This TCR beta chain was obtained from a study of follicular helper T cells after annual influenza vaccination. Study-level background: After each seasonal flu vaccination, blood came on days 0, 7 and 28.

With regard to this clone: What it recognizes is unknown.

V shed 3 bases, J shed 5 bases, and the junction held 7 bases outside the gene matches. The CDR3 has 16 residues. The V gene's germline CDR1 is SNHLY and CDR2 FYNNEI. Only in-frame clones appear in the TCRdb table, and some are missing; sequencing was by immunoSEQ multiplex PCR. The data hold roughly 14,000 clones, with roughly three quarters observed a single time. General study findings and limits: Recurrent ICOS+CD38+ cTfh clonotypes included tetramer and AIM influenza-specific ones. Plasmablast frequency change correlated with clonality change in ICOS+CD38+ cTfh. ICOS-CD38- cTfh most often held earlier Day 7 ICOS+CD38+ clones.

Sample time point: 2014-2015 season, pre-vaccination. This chain connects TRBV2 to TRBJ2-3; 11 positions match TRBD2. The sample in question was CXCR5- memory CD4+ T cells sorted from blood, obtained on the day of influenza vaccination. This TCR was sampled from an adult who received the influenza vaccine. This CDR3 reads CASSEAFLAGGDTQYF. The DNA of the CDR3 is TGTGCCAGCAGTGAGGCTTTTCTAGCGGGGGGAGATACGCAGTATTTT.